Presented here are 30 T cell receptor beta chains from one specimen sequenced in a study of blood T cells in healthy people across ages. It was with a sample-barcoded 5' primer and a J-beta primer mix that a second PCR of roughly 7 to 12 cycles was run. TCRdb reprocessed the 5' RACE reads with MiXCR, giving one entry per CDR3 protein. The data contain about 800,000 distinct CDR3 sequences, 25% of them singletons. Separately, the same data were catalogued under a study of T cells of mothers and their children.

The sample was blood. The origin of the receptors is a boy aged 10-17 years in good health.

The rearrangement uses TRBV11-2 and TRBJ2-1; no reliable D call. V was cut by 3 bases and J by 9 bases, with 18 bases left in between. The germline gives CDR1 SGHAT, CDR2 FQNNGV. The CDR3 consists of 15 residues. The CDR3 protein is CASSFRLSQWGEQFF. The CDR3 bases are TGTGCCAGCAGCTTCAGACTCTCCCAATGGGGTGAGCAGTTCTTC.

The V gene is TRBV20-1, the J gene TRBJ2-5, with 8 bases that match TRBD2. This CDR3 has 13 amino acids. The junction had 8 bases not matched to a gene; V was cut back by 6 bases and J by 5 bases. Germline values: CDR1 DFQATT, CDR2 SNEGSKA (reference sequence). CDR3 in amino acids: CSARLAWVETQYF. Here the CDR3 DNA reads TGCAGTGCCCGACTAGCGTGGGTGGAGACCCAGTACTTC.

This rearrangement joins TRBV20-1 to TRBJ1-2; tentatively, D is TRBD1 (5 bases). Between the trimmed V and J ends, which lost 4 bases and 4 bases, there was a span of 10 bases. CDR1 DFQATT and CDR2 SNEGSKA come from the germline V gene (reference sequence). The CDR3 has 12 residues. CDR3 nucleotides: TGCAGTGCTAACCACAGGCTCTATGGCTACACCTTC. The encoded protein is CSANHRLYGYTF.

J is TRBJ2-7 and V is TRBV5-1, with D tentatively TRBD1 (5 bases). V was shortened by 0 bases and J by 3 bases, with 7 bases between the two germline ends. From germline, CDR1 is SGHRS and CDR2 YFSETQ. This CDR3 is 13 amino acids long. The CDR3 is CASSLDDSYEQYF. The CDR3 nucleotides read TGCGCCAGCAGCTTGGATGACAGCTACGAGCAGTACTTC.

The chain has TRBV12-3 or TRBV12-4 and TRBJ2-2; TRBD1 or TRBD2 may be the D gene (5 bases each). This CDR3 is 14 amino acids long. V lost 4 bases and J 3 bases, leaving 9 bases between the germline ends. The CDR3 region is CASSSVGDTGELFF. The CDR3 bases are TGTGCCAGCAGTTCGGTGGGGGACACCGGGGAGCTGTTTTTT.

A word on this clonotype: Its ends do not fully match the called genes, so a read error is possible. The gene calls are TRBV10-3 and TRBJ1-4; no definite D call. Per the germline V gene, CDR1 is ENHRY and CDR2 is SYGVKD. This CDR3 region has 14 residues. CDR3: CAISEQSRNERLFF. CDR3 in DNA: TGTGCCATCAGTGAGCAAAGCCGAAATGAAAGACTGTTTTTT.

This chain connects TRBV28 to TRBJ2-1; perhaps TRBD1 as D (5 bases). Trimming cost V 3 bases and J 6 bases, with 12 bases left between them. There are 14 residues in the CDR3. Germline V CDR1 and CDR2: MDHEN, SYDVKM. In nucleotides, the CDR3 is TGTGCCAGCAGTTTTACAGGCGTCCTCAATGAGCAGTTCTTC. Encoded protein: CASSFTGVLNEQFF.

This clonotype was seen a few times. The V gene is TRBV25-1, the J gene TRBJ2-5; 7 bases agree with TRBD2. CDR1 is MGHDK, CDR2 SYGVNS, per germline. The V and J ends lost 2 bases and 5 bases, in that order; junction bases with no gene match: 5. The CDR3 length is 14 residues. The CDR3 sequence is CASSELASGETQYF. CDR3 coding DNA: TGTGCCAGCAGTGAACTGGCTAGCGGTGAGACCCAGTACTTC.

This rearrangement joins TRBV12-3 or TRBV12-4 to TRBJ1-2; D gene uncertain. The CDR3 loop spans 12 amino acids. The ends were cut back, 4 bases at V and 6 bases at J, with 9 bases in the middle. The CDR3, as DNA: TGTGCCAGCAGTTCCTCCATGGATGGCTACACCTTC. Translated: CASSSSMDGYTF.

This clonotype was detected a few times. The chain recombines TRBV12-3 or TRBV12-4 with TRBJ1-5; no definite D call. This CDR3 is 15 amino acids long. Trimming took 6 bases from V and 7 from J, leaving 19 bases between them. CDR3 residues: CASRDRTTSGQPQHF. CDR3 bases: TGTGCCAGCAGGGACCGGACGACCTCGGGGCAGCCCCAGCATTTT.

This clonotype was detected a few times. The chain combines TRBV20-1 with TRBJ1-4; weak D call: TRBD1 (6 bases). This CDR3 region has 15 residues. Germline V gene sequence: CDR1 DFQATT, CDR2 SNEGSKA (reference sequence). V lost 4 bases and J lost 8, with 20 bases in between. The CDR3 DNA sequence: TGCAGTGCTACCCCTGGGGAGACAGGTGGCGAAAAACTGTTTTTT. Translating it yields CSATPGETGGEKLFF.

This chain joins TRBV29-1 and TRBJ2-2; D might be TRBD2 (5 bases). Deletions cut 6 bases from V and 5 bases from J, with 10 bases between. CDR3 size: 12 residues. Per the germline V gene, CDR1 is SQVTM and CDR2 is ANQGSEA. The CDR3 spells CSVGIATGELFF. The CDR3 DNA reads as TGCAGCGTGGGCATAGCGACCGGGGAGCTGTTTTTT.

This rearrangement joins TRBV5-6 to TRBJ2-5; 9 bases are a match to TRBD2. This CDR3 is 15 amino acids long. The germline gives CDR1 SGHDT, CDR2 YYEEEE. Losses at the gene ends were 2 bases for V and 7 bases for J; bases not matched to a gene: 9. Written as DNA, the CDR3 is TGTGCCAGCAGCTTCGTGCGGGAGGGCCAGGTGACCCAGTACTTC. Protein: CASSFVREGQVTQYF.

Only a few counts were recorded for this clonotype. This chain links TRBV10-3 with TRBJ2-3; 9 bases match TRBD2. V gave up 6 bases and J gave up 6 bases; unmatched junction bases: 4. The CDR3 is made up of 13 amino acids. The V gene's germline CDR1 is ENHRY and CDR2 SYGVKD. CDR3 nucleotides: TGTGCCATCAGACCTACTAGCGGGGATACGCAGTATTTT. Amino acids: CAIRPTSGDTQYF.

The chain employs TRBV4-1 and TRBJ2-3; D is undetermined. CDR3 length: 12 amino acids. Germline CDR1 is MGHRA and CDR2 is YSYEKL. V was clipped by 5 bases and J by 6 bases, with 9 bases between them. The CDR3 is CASSSTSDTQYF. Written as DNA, the CDR3 is TGCGCCAGCAGCTCGACTTCCGATACGCAGTATTTT.

This clonotype was seen only a few times. CDR3 in DNA: TGTGCCAGCAGTTACGGGCCGGGACTCCTGTCAGATACGCAGTATTTT. Protein sequence: CASSYGPGLLSDTQYF. The chain recombines TRBV6-5 with TRBJ2-3; a weak D match, TRBD2 (6 bases). Germline V lookup: CDR1 MNHEY, CDR2 SVGAGI. The CDR3 consists of 16 residues. Trimming stripped 2 bases from V and 4 bases from J, with 16 bases between.

The genes are TRBV20-1 and TRBJ2-5; TRBD2 matches 7 bases. The CDR3 runs to 14 residues. Germline CDR1 is DFQATT and CDR2 is SNEGSKA (reference sequence). Unmatched junction bases numbered 6, after V lost 4 bases and J lost 1 base. CDR3 in amino acids: CSAISLAVQETQYF. CDR3 DNA: TGCAGTGCTATCTCCCTAGCGGTCCAAGAGACCCAGTACTTC.

This clonotype occurred a few times. The CDR3 DNA is TGTGCCAGCAGCTCAAGGGTCGGTTCACCCCTCCACTTT. This translates into CASSSRVGSPLHF. The gene calls are TRBV7-3 and TRBJ1-6; D not resolved. The CDR3 spans 13 residues. Germline lookup yields CDR1 SGHTA and CDR2 FQGTGA. The germline V and J ends were trimmed by 4 bases and 9 bases, with 10 bases remaining between them.

The chain is built from TRBV29-1 and TRBJ2-3; D is possibly TRBD1 (7 bases). V was cut by 5 bases and J by 6 bases, with 15 bases left in between. The CDR3 loop spans 13 amino acids. Germline V gene lookup returns CDR1 SQVTM and CDR2 ANQGSEA. The CDR3: CSVPGQGGDTQYF. CDR3 DNA: TGCAGCGTTCCCGGGCAGGGGGGCGATACGCAGTATTTT.

The sample holds a few counts of this clonotype. This sequence joins TRBV29-1 and TRBJ2-1; 9 bases line up with TRBD2. V dropped 2 bases and J dropped 8; count of bases not matched to a gene: 10. Germline CDR1 and CDR2: SQVTM and ANQGSEA. There are 15 residues in the CDR3. Written as DNA, the CDR3 is TGCAGCGTTGAAATAGCGGGAGTATCCATCCATGAGCAGTTCTTC. Its protein product is CSVEIAGVSIHEQFF.

This clonotype was found a few times. This chain uses TRBV6-2 or TRBV6-3 with TRBJ1-2; 7 nucleotides line up with TRBD1. With V trimmed by 0 bases and J by 8 bases, 6 bases remained unmatched. The length of the CDR3 is 14 residues. Germline V lookup: CDR1 MNHEY, CDR2 SVGEGT. CDR3 amino acids: CASSYSGGASGYTF. In DNA form, the CDR3 reads TGTGCCAGCAGTTACTCAGGGGGCGCGTCCGGCTACACCTTC.

The chain couples TRBV12-3 or TRBV12-4 to TRBJ2-5; D might be TRBD2 (6 bases). V dropped 5 bases and J dropped 4 bases, with 14 bases sitting between them. This CDR3 contains 14 residues. CDR3 amino acids: CASSVWREGETQYF. The DNA of the CDR3 is TGTGCCAGCAGTGTCTGGCGGGAAGGAGAGACCCAGTACTTC.

The chain couples TRBV12-3 or TRBV12-4 to TRBJ2-6, with a possible D match to TRBD1 (6 bases). This CDR3 is 18 amino acids long. V lost 6 bases to trimming and J lost 0 bases, with 18 bases between them. The CDR3 bases are TGTGCCAGCAGCCCCAGATTTGGGGGCCGCTCTGGGGCCAACGTCCTGACTTTC. Amino acid sequence: CASSPRFGGRSGANVLTF.

This chain joins TRBV7-9 and TRBJ2-1; 7 bases map to TRBD2. The CDR3 contains 15 residues. Trimming removed 7 bases from V and 4 bases from J; junction bases left unmatched: 10. Germline V lookup: CDR1 SEHNR, CDR2 FQNEAQ (reference sequence). In nucleotides, the CDR3 is TGTGCCAGCACCCTCGAGGAGGGAGGGTACAATGAGCAGTTCTTC. Protein product: CASTLEEGGYNEQFF. The variable domain in full, completed from reference TRBV7-9 and TRBJ2-1, reads DTGVSQNPRHKITKRGQNVTFRCDPISEHNRLYWYRQTLGQGPEFLTYFQNEAQLEKSRLLSDRFSAERPKGSFSTLEIQRTEQGDSAMYLCASTLEEGGYNEQFFGPGTRLTVL.

This clonotype was found a few times. The V gene is TRBV5-1, the J gene TRBJ1-4; the D gene is possibly TRBD1 (5 bases). CDR1 and CDR2 (germline): SGHRS, YFSETQ. V was trimmed by 1 base and J by 6 bases, leaving 13 bases between them. The CDR3 has 15 amino acids. The CDR3 is CASSLRGGSDEKLFF. The CDR3 bases are TGCGCCAGCAGCTTGCGGGGGGGAAGCGATGAAAAACTGTTTTTT.

This clonotype showed up just once. An end of the junction does not agree with germline; a read error may underlie this. The CDR3 nucleotides read TGCGCCAGTAGCCAAGATCGTACCCATACCTACGAGCAGTACTTC. This gives the protein CASSQDRTHTYEQYF. The J gene is TRBJ2-5, the V gene TRBV4-3, with D unresolved. The end of the DNA is better explained by TRBJ2-7, so the J call may be wrong. Germline CDR1 is LGHNA and CDR2 is YSLEER. This CDR3 has 15 residues.

Written as DNA, the CDR3 is TGCAGTGCCCATTTAGCGGGACAAGAGACCCAGTACTTC. Protein: CSAHLAGQETQYF. The chain is built from TRBV20-1 and TRBJ2-5; 8 bases agree with TRBD2. The V gene's germline CDR1 is DFQATT and CDR2 SNEGSKA (reference sequence). The CDR3 extends over 13 amino acids. V trimming: 6 bases; J trimming: 2 bases; junction bases outside the gene matches: 5.

The rearrangement uses TRBV18 and TRBJ1-4; 9 positions agree with TRBD1. The CDR3 has 15 residues. Trimming removed 0 bases from V and 8 bases from J; junction bases left unmatched: 4. Germline V CDR1 and CDR2: KGHSH, LQKENI. The CDR3 region has the DNA TGTGCCAGCTCACCACCGGGGGACAGGGACGAAAAACTGTTTTTT. This sequence encodes CASSPPGDRDEKLFF. The entire variable domain, with the rest obtained from reference TRBV18 and TRBJ1-4, is as follows: NAGVMQNPRHLVRRRGQEARLRCSPMKGHSHVYWYRQLPEEGLKFMVYLQKENIIDESGMPKERFSAEFPKEGPSILRIQQVVRGDSAAYFCASSPPGDRDEKLFFGSGTQLSVL.

The chain carries TRBV6-2 or TRBV6-3 and TRBJ2-5; D is undetermined. This CDR3 contains 15 residues. Between the trimmed V and J ends, which lost 0 bases and 3 bases, there was a span of 11 bases. CDR1 MNHEY and CDR2 SVGEGT come from the germline V gene. The CDR3 DNA reads TGTGCCAGCAGTTACTCAGGCGGAAGAGAAGAGACCCAGTACTTC. Protein sequence: CASSYSGGREETQYF.

In its sample, this clonotype was seen once. One base away lies a much larger clone, so this may be a sequencing read error. CDR3 amino acids: CASRSGTSGDNEQFF. CDR3 DNA: TGTGCCAGCAGGTCCGGGACTAGCGGAGACAATGAGCAGTTCTTC. This chain joins TRBV12-3 or TRBV12-4 and TRBJ2-5, with 11 bases fitting TRBD2. The assigned J gene may be wrong: the sequence end matches TRBJ2-1 better. The length of the CDR3 is 15 residues.